This T cell receptor (beta chain) was sequenced during a study of Graves' ophthalmopathy and Graves' hyperthyroidism. Study-level results: Most expanded clonotypes in thyroid above 0.001 frequency also showed up in blood. Between ophthalmopathy and stable hyperthyroidism, a 13-signature model drew a separation with 87.88% sensitivity and approximately 81% specificity.

The V and J ends lost 6 bases and 3 bases respectively, with 12 bases between them. Germline V gene sequence: CDR1 MNHEY, CDR2 SVGAGI. This CDR3 is built from 13 residues. Amplified TCR beta CDR3 regions were obtained using RNA transcripts as template. RT-PCR with HTBI primers came first, then second-round multiplex PCR. TCRdb independently ran MiXCR on the multiplex PCR reads; one entry per CDR3 protein. Of 600,000 to 650,000 distinct CDR3 sequences listed, around a fifth are singletons. This clonotype came up many times. Its antigen is undetermined. Hyperthyroidism was classified as stable if no ophthalmopathy occurred within 18 months of follow-up.

The sequencing sample was made of peripheral blood. This chain joins TRBV6-5 and TRBJ2-7; possible D gene TRBD2, 5 bases. This TCR was sampled from a woman aged 18-30 years with stable Graves' hyperthyroidism. Some clones in this sample may be carry-over from other donors' samples. For the CDR3, the DNA is TGTGCCAGCAGGCCCGGTGAGGGCTACGAGCAGTACTTC. Its translation: CASRPGEGYEQYF.